The 16 T cell receptor beta chains given below trace back to one sample, sequenced in a study of cytomegalovirus exposure and HLA in healthy donors. The primer mix had 60 Vbeta and 13 Jbeta primers. Repertoires were generated with immunoSEQ multiplex PCR, while TCRdb's copy carries only in-frame clones and drops some. The data contain 150,000 to 200,000 clones, around 77% of them singletons. The sequenced sample consisted of PBMCs. These receptor sequences come from a woman aged 25 to 39 in good health and CMV-seropositive.

This clone was seen a handful of times. A junction boundary mismatches the germline segment, possibly from a read error. The chain carries TRBV7-9 and TRBJ1-4; 7 bases fit TRBD1. The CDR3 loop spans 16 amino acids. Germline V gene sequence: CDR1 SEHNR, CDR2 FQNEAQ (reference sequence). The CDR3 nucleotides read TGTTCCAGCAGCTCTGGGTGGGGACAGCAGAATGAAAAACTGTTTTTT. Translating it yields CSSSSGWGQQNEKLFF.

J is TRBJ1-2 and V is TRBV19; 7 bases match TRBD1. This CDR3 is 15 amino acids long. The germline V gene has CDR1 LNHDA and CDR2 SQIVND (reference sequence). J was trimmed by 0 bases and V by 5 bases; bases with no gene match: 6. The chain's CDR3 is CASSPGTASNYGYTF. CDR3 in DNA: TGTGCCAGTAGTCCGGGGACAGCCTCTAACTATGGCTACACCTTC.

The J gene is TRBJ2-1, the V gene TRBV18, with 8 positions matching TRBD2. Germline V gene lookup returns CDR1 KGHSH and CDR2 LQKENI. The CDR3 length is 13 residues. V dropped 6 bases and J dropped 6; count of bases not matched to a gene: 4. This CDR3 reads CASSLTSVNEQFF. For the CDR3, the DNA is TGTGCCAGCTCCCTGACTAGCGTCAATGAGCAGTTCTTC.

The chain joins TRBV19 to TRBJ1-1; D unclear. This CDR3 spans 13 amino acids. Germline V lookup: CDR1 LNHDA, CDR2 SQIVND (reference sequence). V lost 1 base and J lost 0, with 3 bases in between. The CDR3 bases are TGTGCCAGTAGTATAGTCATGAACACTGAAGCTTTCTTT. Translated: CASSIVMNTEAFF.

This clone occurred a few times. The chain joins TRBV27 to TRBJ1-5; a weak D match, TRBD1 (5 bases). Germline V gene sequence: CDR1 MNHEY, CDR2 SMNVEV (reference sequence). The CDR3 covers 12 residues. Trimming removed 5 bases at V and 7 bases at J, with 9 bases between. The CDR3 here is CASSDPGQPQHF. For the CDR3, the DNA is TGTGCCAGCAGTGACCCAGGGCAGCCCCAGCATTTT.

The gene calls are TRBV27 and TRBJ1-1; 8 bases map to TRBD1. Trimming took 2 bases from V and 8 from J; bases not matched to a gene: 4. The germline gives CDR1 MNHEY, CDR2 SMNVEV (reference sequence). The CDR3 contains 13 residues. CDR3 protein: CASSLIRDREAFF. The CDR3 DNA reads TGTGCCAGCAGTTTAATCCGGGACAGGGAAGCTTTCTTT.

This clone was counted a few times. The chain employs TRBV19 and TRBJ2-2; D possibly corresponds to TRBD1 (5 bases). The CDR3 runs 12 residues. The germline gives CDR1 LNHDA, CDR2 SQIVND (reference sequence). V was cut by 4 bases and J by 5 bases, with 5 bases left in between. The DNA of the CDR3 is TGTGCCAGTAGTAGACAGACCGGGGAGCTGTTTTTT. This sequence encodes CASSRQTGELFF.

The V and J genes are TRBV18 and TRBJ2-4; weak D call: TRBD2 (6 bases). Germline CDR1 is KGHSH and CDR2 is LQKENI. This CDR3 region has 15 residues. V was pared by 4 bases and J by 9 bases, with 19 bases between. CDR3 amino acids: CASSQPGGWFSIQYF. Written as DNA, the CDR3 is TGTGCCAGCTCACAACCAGGAGGGTGGTTTAGCATTCAGTACTTC.

The V and J genes are TRBV27 and TRBJ2-3, with TRBD1 matching 10 bases. Germline lookup yields CDR1 MNHEY and CDR2 SMNVEV (reference sequence). V shed 8 bases, J shed 3 bases, and the junction held 5 bases outside the gene matches. The CDR3 length is 14 residues. This CDR3 is CASSGTGVTDTQYF. The CDR3 nucleotides are TGTGCCAGCTCTGGGACAGGGGTTACAGATACGCAGTATTTT.

The gene calls are TRBV27 and TRBJ2-1, with TRBD2 as a possible D gene (5 bases). CDR1 MNHEY and CDR2 SMNVEV come from the germline V gene (reference sequence). The CDR3 sequence is 12 residues long. Trimming stripped 3 bases from V and 12 bases from J, with 12 bases between. CDR3 sequence (DNA): TGTGCCAGCAGTTTCCCCTCTAGCCGGCAGTTCTTC. The encoded protein is CASSFPSSRQFF.

The rearrangement uses TRBV20-1 and TRBJ2-3; no clear D gene. V lost 2 bases and J lost 5, with 5 bases in between. Germline lookup yields CDR1 DFQATT and CDR2 SNEGSKA (reference sequence). CDR3 length: 11 amino acids. CDR3 residues: CSARPLDTQYF. DNA for the CDR3: TGCAGTGCTAGACCCCTAGATACGCAGTATTTT.

This clone was counted between two and nine times. Here the CDR3 DNA reads TGTGCCAGCAGCTCACCCTTAATGACAGGGGGCCTCGCTGAAGCTTTCTTT. It specifies CASSSPLMTGGLAEAFF. The chain joins TRBV5-8 to TRBJ1-1; 10 nucleotides agree with TRBD1. Germline lookup yields CDR1 SGHTS and CDR2 YDEGEE. J lost 6 bases, V lost 3 bases, and 14 bases had no gene match. The CDR3 consists of 17 residues.

This chain connects TRBV18 to TRBJ1-3; D might be TRBD1 (6 bases). Trimming removed 3 bases from V and 2 bases from J, with 14 bases in between. Germline V lookup: CDR1 KGHSH, CDR2 LQKENI. The CDR3 length is 16 residues. The CDR3 DNA reads as TGTGCCAGCTCACCCCAGGGGTTGGACGCTGGAAACACCATATATTTT. Translated: CASSPQGLDAGNTIYF.

In nucleotides, the CDR3 is TGTGCCAGCTCACACGACAGGGGGACACCCCTCCACTTT. The encoded protein is CASSHDRGTPLHF. The V and J genes are TRBV18 and TRBJ1-6; the match to TRBD1 covers 9 bases. The CDR3 extends over 13 amino acids. The germline CDR1 and CDR2 sequences are KGHSH and LQKENI. V was clipped by 4 bases and J by 11 bases; unmatched bases: 3.

The chain combines TRBV10-3 with TRBJ2-2; the match to TRBD2 covers 7 bases. V was pared by 0 bases and J by 6 bases, with 4 bases of the junction left unmatched. Germline CDR1 reads ENHRY; CDR2 reads SYGVKD. The CDR3 runs to 15 residues. The CDR3 spells CAISESRGMAGELFF. CDR3 in DNA: TGTGCCATCAGTGAGTCGCGGGGGATGGCCGGGGAGCTGTTTTTT.

In this sample, this clone turned up a few times. CDR3 in DNA: TGTGCCAGCAGTGTCTTAGGGACGGCGGGGGACACTGAAGCTTTCTTT. Its protein is CASSVLGTAGDTEAFF. The chain couples TRBV25-1 to TRBJ1-1; a weak D match, TRBD1 (5 bases). Germline lookup yields CDR1 MGHDK and CDR2 SYGVNS. Deletions cut 4 bases from V and 3 bases from J, with 18 bases between. The CDR3 spans 16 residues.